This T cell receptor beta chain is from a study of T-cell memory formation after mild COVID-19. 5'RACE with constant-segment primers built TCRalpha and TCRbeta cDNA libraries with UMIs. TCRdb processed the 5' RACE reads anew with MiXCR; each CDR3 protein has one entry. The data hold 270,000 or so distinct CDR3 sequences, with about a sixth observed a single time. Germline lookup yields CDR1 MGHRA and CDR2 YSYEKL. CDR3 length: 18 residues. Trimming cost V 0 bases and J 2 bases, with 19 bases left between them. The clonotype originates from a man aged 18 to 30 who had mild COVID-19 (a few samples of this study predate the infection). Cell type and time point are not known. Specimen: PBMCs or a T cell subset sorted from them (not recorded which). The V gene is TRBV4-1, the J gene TRBJ2-5; D is possibly TRBD2 (7 bases). CDR3 region: CASSQEGWSGGLQETQYF. CDR3 in DNA: TGCGCCAGCAGCCAAGAAGGCTGGTCGGGGGGCCTTCAAGAGACCCAGTACTTC.